These T cell receptor beta chains were read from a single sample in a study of neurological immune-mediated disorders. TCRdb redid the calling of the 5' RACE reads with MiXCR, one entry per CDR3 protein. The profile covers approximately 45,000 distinct CDR3 sequences, with 13% appearing a single time and about an eighth taken by the ten largest. The sample taken for sequencing was PBMCs. Receptors originate from a man younger than 45 in good health. Both conserved end residues are part of each CDR3. D genes are given only for firm matches. The size of a clone is reported for some rows only, either as once, few or many, or as a class for expanded clones.

J: TRBJ2-7; V: TRBV10-3; D: TRBD1; size: many; CDR3: CAISAGTGTYEQYF; DNA: TGTGCCATCAGTGCCGGGACAGGAACCTACGAGCAGTACTTC
J: TRBJ1-3; V: TRBV12-3/TRBV12-4; D: NA; size: many; CDR3: CASSDSLVSGNTIYF; DNA: TGTGCCAGCAGTGATTCTTTAGTCTCTGGAAACACCATATATTTT
J: TRBJ2-3; V: TRBV18; D: TRBD1; size: few; CDR3: CASSQRQGAVVGDTQYF; DNA: TGTGCCAGCTCACAGAGACAGGGGGCGGTCGTCGGAGATACGCAGTATTTT
J: TRBJ2-1; V: TRBV7-2; D: NA; size: many; CDR3: CASSPHNEQFF; DNA: TGTGCCAGCAGCCCGCACAATGAGCAGTTCTTC
J: TRBJ1-5; V: TRBV7-8; D: NA; size: many; CDR3: CASSLAPSQPQHF; DNA: TGTGCCAGCAGCTTAGCCCCCAGTCAGCCCCAGCATTTT
J: TRBJ2-2; V: TRBV5-1; D: NA; size: many; CDR3: CASSQERSNTGELFF; DNA: TGCGCCAGCAGCCAGGAGCGATCGAACACCGGGGAGCTGTTTTTT
J: TRBJ2-5; V: TRBV20-1; D: NA; size: many; CDR3: CSARPSGRQETQYF; DNA: TGCAGTGCTAGACCTTCAGGGCGGCAAGAGACCCAGTACTTC
J: TRBJ2-7; V: TRBV10-3; D: TRBD2; size: many; CDR3: CATFSGGGTYEQYF; DNA: TGTGCCACCTTTAGCGGGGGGGGAACCTACGAGCAGTACTTC
J: TRBJ2-7; V: TRBV12-3/TRBV12-4; D: NA; size: many; CDR3: CASSLFGSSYEQYF; DNA: TGTGCCAGCAGTTTGTTTGGCAGCTCCTACGAGCAGTACTTC
J: TRBJ2-7; V: TRBV12-3/TRBV12-4; D: NA; size: many; CDR3: CASSSGSNSYEQYF; DNA: TGTGCCAGCAGTTCGGGCAGCAATTCCTACGAGCAGTACTTC
J: TRBJ2-7; V: TRBV4-2; D: NA; size: many; CDR3: CASSQGRASANYEQYF; DNA: TGTGCCAGCAGCCAAGGGAGAGCTAGCGCCAACTACGAGCAGTACTTC
J: TRBJ2-5; V: TRBV5-1; D: TRBD2; size: many; CDR3: CASARGVTHETQYF; DNA: TGCGCTTCGGCCCGGGGGGTAACCCACGAGACCCAGTACTTC
J: TRBJ2-3; V: TRBV12-3/TRBV12-4; D: TRBD1; size: NA; CDR3: CASSWDRATDTQYF; DNA: TGTGCCAGCAGTTGGGACAGGGCCACAGATACGCAGTATTTT
J: TRBJ2-1; V: TRBV25-1; D: NA; size: many; CDR3: CASSDRPGESDEQFF; DNA: TGTGCCAGCAGTGATAGGCCAGGGGAGAGTGATGAGCAGTTCTTC
J: TRBJ2-1; V: TRBV2; D: NA; size: many; CDR3: CASSQGGNALGEQFF; DNA: TGTGCCAGCAGTCAGGGGGGAAACGCTTTGGGAGAGCAGTTCTTC
J: TRBJ1-5; V: TRBV6-6; D: NA; size: many; CDR3: CASSPSLDPGNQPQHF; DNA: TGTGCCAGCAGCCCGAGCCTCGATCCGGGGAATCAGCCCCAGCATTTT
J: TRBJ2-1; V: TRBV29-1; D: NA; size: NA; CDR3: CSARGGAGEFGEKLF; DNA: TGCAGCGCCCGTGGGGGGGCGGGAGAATTTGGTGAGAAGTTATTC
J: TRBJ2-1; V: TRBV10-2; D: TRBD2; size: many; CDR3: CASSEARRRTSGGVNEQFF; DNA: TGCGCCAGCAGTGAGGCCAGGCGCCGGACTAGCGGAGGGGTAAATGAGCAGTTCTTC
J: TRBJ1-6; V: TRBV27; D: NA; size: many; CDR3: CASSLGANYNSPLHF; DNA: TGTGCCAGCAGTCTAGGGGCCAACTATAATTCACCCCTCCACTTT
J: TRBJ2-5; V: TRBV5-1; D: NA; size: many; CDR3: CASSPPGTNNALETQYF; DNA: TGCGCCAGCAGCCCCCCCGGGACAAACAACGCGCTTGAGACCCAGTACTTC
J: TRBJ2-1; V: TRBV28; D: TRBD1; size: many; CDR3: CASSRPPGQGSNEQFF; DNA: TGTGCCAGCAGCCGTCCCCCGGGACAGGGATCAAATGAGCAGTTCTTC
J: TRBJ2-1; V: TRBV29-1; D: NA; size: many; CDR3: CSVDSARDSLGNEQFF; DNA: TGCAGCGTCGACTCCGCGCGGGACTCCCTAGGGAATGAGCAGTTCTTC
J: TRBJ2-3; V: TRBV6-5; D: NA; size: many; CDR3: CASSPRLADTQYF; DNA: TGTGCCAGCAGCCCTCGACTAGCAGATACGCAGTATTTT
J: TRBJ1-2; V: TRBV7-2; D: NA; size: many; CDR3: CASSQADISYGYTF; DNA: TGTGCCAGCAGCCAGGCAGATATCTCCTATGGCTACACCTTC
J: TRBJ1-6; V: TRBV7-3; D: TRBD1; size: many; CDR3: CASSTGTANSPLHF; DNA: TGTGCCAGCAGCACGGGGACAGCCAATTCACCCCTCCACTTT
J: TRBJ2-7; V: TRBV20-1; D: TRBD1; size: many; CDR3: CSARPDRNLYEQYF; DNA: TGCAGTGCCAGACCGGACAGGAACCTCTACGAGCAGTACTTC
J: TRBJ2-5; V: TRBV28; D: NA; size: NA; CDR3: CASSSGATQGETQYF; DNA: TGTGCCAGCAGTTCCGGGGCCACCCAGGGGGAGACCCAGTACTTC
J: TRBJ2-1; V: TRBV5-1; D: TRBD2; size: many; CDR3: CASSYRTSGIDNEQFF; DNA: TGCGCCAGCAGCTACCGGACTAGCGGGATTGACAATGAGCAGTTCTTC
J: TRBJ2-7; V: TRBV28; D: TRBD2; size: many; CDR3: CASSLLGSGRASSYEQYF; DNA: TGTGCCAGCAGTTTACTTGGTAGCGGGAGGGCCTCCTCCTACGAGCAGTACTTC
J: TRBJ1-1; V: TRBV3-1; D: NA; size: many; CDR3: CASSQEWAVAFF; DNA: TGTGCCAGCAGCCAAGAATGGGCAGTGGCTTTCTTT
J: TRBJ1-1; V: TRBV5-1; D: NA; size: many; CDR3: CASSSVGGLTEAFF; DNA: TGCGCCAGCAGCTCGGTTGGGGGACTGACTGAAGCTTTCTTT
J: TRBJ2-5; V: TRBV11-2; D: NA; size: NA; CDR3: CASSLVARSRETQYF; DNA: TGTGCCAGCAGCTTAGTGGCAAGGAGTAGAGAGACCCAGTACTTC
J: TRBJ2-2; V: TRBV7-8; D: NA; size: NA; CDR3: CASSLLGGELFF; DNA: TGTGCCAGCAGCTTACTCGGCGGGGAGCTGTTTTTT